Sequencing of this T cell receptor (beta chain) was carried out in a study of T cell responses to AZD1222 COVID-19 vaccine. Study-wide results and caveats: Repertoire samples came only from after the peak T cell response. Baseline testing showed seropositivity in only a handful of AZD1222 recipients. Clonal diversity was possibly underestimated; the donors were predominantly white British and more often female. Increased Spike-specific TCR breadth and depth were observed after two AZD1222 doses.

TCRdb's copy holds only in-frame clones and misses some; the assay was immunoSEQ multiplex PCR. Seen here are roughly 140,000 clones, over 75% observed once, and the top ten hold about 1.5%. Points on this clone: Antigen unknown.

CDR1 is SGHNT, CDR2 YYREEE, per germline (reference sequence). The germline V and J ends were trimmed by 3 bases and 1 base, with 4 bases remaining between them. The CDR3 is made up of 12 amino acids. The source was peripheral blood, collected on day 0 of AZD1222 vaccination. The sequence was obtained from an adult in good health. The rearrangement uses TRBV5-4 and TRBJ1-2; D gene ambiguous. The chain's CDR3 is CASSYSNYGYTF. The CDR3 region has the DNA TGTGCCAGCAGCTACAGTAACTATGGCTACACCTTC.